The 27 T cell receptor beta chains in this list originate from one sample, sequenced in a study of blood T cell repertoires in COVID-19. Assay used: immunoSEQ multiplex PCR; TCRdb lists only in-frame clones, some missing. The data contain 300,000 to 400,000 clones, 86% of them singletons. Sequenced sample: PBMCs or T cells enriched from blood (not recorded which). These receptor sequences come from a woman in her forties with acute COVID-19.

The chain is built from TRBV9 and TRBJ2-4, with D perhaps TRBD2 (6 bases). The CDR3 totals 17 residues. Trimming took off 3 bases at V and 0 bases at J, with 16 bases between the two ends. CDR1 and CDR2 from the germline V gene are SGDLS and YYNGEE. CDR3 protein: CASSGQGPGLAKNIQYF. The CDR3 DNA is TGTGCCAGCAGCGGCCAAGGGCCGGGACTAGCCAAAAACATTCAGTACTTC.

The chain uses TRBV2 and TRBJ1-2; D is unclear. The germline gives CDR1 SNHLY, CDR2 FYNNEI. This CDR3 is built from 14 residues. V was trimmed by 3 bases and J by 4 bases, leaving 12 bases between them. The CDR3 region has the DNA TGTGCCAGCAGTGAGGAGGCAGGCTTCTATGGCTACACCTTC. It specifies CASSEEAGFYGYTF.

As to this clone: Other DNA sequences within the sample encode an identical CDR3. The V call is TRBV5-1, the J call TRBJ1-4; 10 positions match TRBD1. This CDR3 is built from 15 residues. V lost 3 bases to trimming and J lost 2 bases; unmatched junction nucleotides: 1. CDR1 and CDR2 (germline): SGHRS, YFSETQ. CDR3 nucleotide sequence: TGCGCCAGCAGCTCGACAGGGGGCACTAATGAAAAACTGTTTTTT. Amino acids: CASSSTGGTNEKLFF.

V usage is TRBV5-8 and J usage is TRBJ2-6; 7 bases are shared with TRBD2. The V and J ends lost 4 bases and 2 bases, in that order; junction bases with no gene match: 3. CDR1 and CDR2 (germline): SGHTS, YDEGEE. The CDR3 covers 15 residues. The CDR3 DNA reads TGTGCCAGCAGCACGGGGGGTCCTGGGGCCAACGTCCTGACTTTC. It yields the protein CASSTGGPGANVLTF.

The rearrangement uses TRBV9 and TRBJ2-2; D possibly corresponds to TRBD2 (7 bases). There are 16 residues in the CDR3. Per the germline V gene, CDR1 is SGDLS and CDR2 is YYNGEE. Trimming shortened V by 0 bases and J by 2 bases, and 11 bases separated the two germline ends. The CDR3 here is CASSVEGGANTGELFF. DNA of the CDR3: TGTGCCAGCAGCGTAGAAGGGGGGGCAAACACCGGGGAGCTGTTTTTT.

The chain recombines TRBV20-1 with TRBJ2-4; 8 positions agree with TRBD2. This CDR3 is 14 amino acids long. The V gene end was trimmed by 3 bases and the J gene end by 4 bases; junction bases not matched to a gene: 5. Germline V gene data show CDR1 as DFQATT and CDR2 as SNEGSKA (reference sequence). This chain's CDR3 is CSASGSGGKNIQYF. The CDR3 nucleotides are TGCAGTGCTAGTGGAAGCGGGGGAAAAAACATTCAGTACTTC.

The rearrangement uses TRBV19 and TRBJ1-5; D possibly corresponds to TRBD1 (5 bases). Trimming took 5 bases from V and 2 from J, leaving 19 bases between them. The V gene's germline CDR1 is LNHDA and CDR2 SQIVND (reference sequence). The CDR3 consists of 17 residues. The CDR3: CASSLAQGVRGNQPQHF. The CDR3 DNA reads as TGTGCCAGTAGTCTAGCCCAAGGGGTAAGAGGCAATCAGCCCCAGCATTTT.

This chain joins TRBV7-3 and TRBJ2-1; 9 bases map to TRBD2. V was pared by 5 bases and J by 9 bases, with 17 bases of the junction left unmatched. Looked up from germline, CDR1 is SGHTA and CDR2 is FQGTGA. CDR3 size: 17 residues. The CDR3 nucleotides are TGTGCCAGCAGCCCCGTACTCGTAAGCGGGAGGACCGGTGAGCAGTTCTTC. Amino acids: CASSPVLVSGRTGEQFF.

The chain has TRBV10-3 and TRBJ2-7; 11 nucleotides agree with TRBD1. CDR1 is ENHRY, CDR2 SYGVKD, per germline. The CDR3 consists of 15 residues. Trimming removed 7 bases from V and 5 bases from J; junction bases left unmatched: 10. CDR3 in DNA: TGTGCCATCAAAGATTCGGGACAGGGGGGAAACGAGCAGTACTTC. It specifies CAIKDSGQGGNEQYF.

The gene calls are TRBV3-1 (or the pseudogene TRBV3-2) and TRBJ1-2; TRBD1 is a possible D gene (5 bases). V lost 5 bases and J lost 4, with 26 bases in between. The V gene's germline CDR1 is LGHDT and CDR2 YNNKEL (reference sequence). The CDR3 spans 18 residues. The CDR3 bases are TGTGCCAGCAGCTACGGGGAGGGGAAAGTCCGGGCGGGCTATGGCTACACCTTC. As protein: CASSYGEGKVRAGYGYTF.

CDR3 amino acids: CASSQGQGTNYGYTF. For the CDR3, the DNA is TGCGCCAGCAGCCAAGGACAGGGGACTAACTATGGCTACACCTTC. The gene calls are TRBV4-1 and TRBJ1-2; 8 bases map to TRBD1. The length of the CDR3 is 15 residues. Germline V lookup: CDR1 MGHRA, CDR2 YSYEKL. Trimming at V came to 1 base and at J to 0 bases, leaving 1 base not matched to a gene.

This chain links TRBV19 with TRBJ2-1; 7 nucleotides agree with TRBD2. Germline CDR1 reads LNHDA; CDR2 reads SQIVND (reference sequence). With 5 bases clipped from V and 0 bases from J, the junction kept 7 bases outside the gene matches. The CDR3 is 16 amino acids. CDR3 in DNA: TGTGCCAGTAGTGGGGCGCGGGGGAGCTCCTACAATGAGCAGTTCTTC. Its translation is CASSGARGSSYNEQFF.

This clone appeared once. This sequence joins TRBV6-5 and TRBJ1-2, with D possibly being TRBD1 (6 bases). V dropped 5 bases and J dropped 8 bases, with 15 bases sitting between them. CDR1 MNHEY and CDR2 SVGAGI come from the germline V gene. The CDR3 is 13 amino acids. The CDR3 DNA sequence: TGTGCCAGCAGTCGGGACACCCCCCGGGGCTACACCTTC. Translated: CASSRDTPRGYTF.

CDR3 protein: CASTRNTEAFF. CDR3 nucleotide sequence: TGTGCCAGTACTAGGAACACTGAAGCTTTCTTT. This chain uses TRBV19 with TRBJ1-1; D not certain. The CDR3 totals 11 residues. V was clipped by 7 bases and J by 1 base, with 4 bases between them. Germline CDR1 reads LNHDA; CDR2 reads SQIVND (reference sequence).

The chain links TRBV6-2 or TRBV6-3 to TRBJ1-2, with no clear D. V lost 0 bases and J 4 bases, leaving 9 bases between the germline ends. CDR1 MNHEY and CDR2 SVGEGT come from the germline V gene. The CDR3 contains 14 residues. The CDR3 coding sequence is TGTGCCAGCAGTTACTCGGTGTCGGGCTATGGCTACACCTTC. This sequence encodes CASSYSVSGYGYTF.

V is TRBV25-1 and J is TRBJ1-2, with 8 bases that match TRBD1. The germline V gene encodes CDR1 MGHDK and CDR2 SYGVNS. J gave up 3 bases and V 4 bases, and 4 bases lay outside the gene matches. The CDR3 length is 14 residues. The CDR3 DNA reads as TGTGCCAGCAGTGGCGACAGGGGACACTATGGCTACACCTTC. Amino acid sequence: CASSGDRGHYGYTF.

As regards this clone: One junction end disagrees with the germline gene, perhaps due to a read error. The chain employs TRBV18 and TRBJ2-1; 7 nucleotides align to TRBD2. Germline V CDR1 and CDR2: KGHSH, LQKENI. This CDR3 has 15 residues. The CDR3 protein is CASSQSGTTFNQQFF. The CDR3 nucleotides are TGTGCCAGCTCACAATCCGGGACTACCTTCAATCAGCAGTTCTTC.

The chain employs TRBV6-5 and TRBJ1-1; TRBD1 aligns across 7 bases. The germline CDR1 and CDR2 sequences are MNHEY and SVGAGI. Trimming removed 1 base from V and 4 bases from J; junction bases left unmatched: 9. This CDR3 contains 16 residues. DNA for the CDR3: TGTGCCAGCAGTTACTATCAAACAGGGGAAGGCACTGAAGCTTTCTTT. Translating gives CASSYYQTGEGTEAFF.

This sequence joins TRBV6-5 and TRBJ1-6; 7 bases align to TRBD1. The CDR3 extends over 13 amino acids. Trimming took 6 bases from V and 11 from J; bases not matched to a gene: 7. From germline, CDR1 is MNHEY and CDR2 SVGAGI. The CDR3 region has the DNA TGTGCCAGCAGGATGCAGGGGGTCACACCCCTCCACTTT. Residues: CASRMQGVTPLHF.

DNA for the CDR3: TGTGCCAGCAGCAGGGGGAGCAGGGGGCGTTTTACAGATACGCAGTATTTT. This translates into CASSRGSRGRFTDTQYF. J is TRBJ2-3 and V is TRBV7-3; 8 nucleotides agree with TRBD1. Germline V gene sequence: CDR1 SGHTA, CDR2 FQGTGA. This CDR3 is 17 amino acids long. V was clipped by 5 bases and J by 3 bases; unmatched bases: 13.

This chain links TRBV18 with TRBJ1-6, with no clear D. The CDR3 covers 17 residues. Germline CDR1 KGHSH, CDR2 LQKENI. V was trimmed by 4 bases and J by 0 bases, leaving 13 bases between them. CDR3 nucleotides: TGTGCCAGCTCACTGGTGAACCCTAGCTCCTATAATTCACCCCTCCACTTT. Translated, it gives CASSLVNPSSYNSPLHF.

The chain couples TRBV28 to TRBJ1-2; a possible D gene is TRBD1 (5 bases). The V and J ends lost 6 bases and 2 bases respectively, with 16 bases between them. This CDR3 contains 15 residues. From germline, CDR1 is MDHEN and CDR2 SYDVKM. CDR3 region: CASRAGVRSNYGYTF. The DNA of the CDR3 is TGTGCCAGCAGGGCGGGGGTCCGGTCCAACTATGGCTACACCTTC.

This chain joins TRBV5-4 and TRBJ1-4; 7 bases line up with TRBD1. CDR3 length: 13 residues. Per germline, CDR1 SGHNT and CDR2 YYREEE (reference sequence). V shed 4 bases, J shed 4 bases, and the junction held 1 base outside the gene matches. CDR3 DNA: TGTGCCAGCAGCAACAGGGGTAATGAAAAACTGTTTTTT. Translating gives CASSNRGNEKLFF.

The chain recombines TRBV19 with TRBJ1-3, with D uncertain. The CDR3 contains 13 residues. V was pared by 10 bases and J by 3 bases, with 13 bases between. Per germline, CDR1 LNHDA and CDR2 SQIVND (reference sequence). The CDR3 loop is CATGGRLGNTIYF. CDR3 coding DNA: TGTGCCACCGGCGGCCGGCTTGGAAACACCATATATTTT.

The chain couples TRBV6-2 or TRBV6-3 to TRBJ2-5; a weak D match, TRBD2 (5 bases). The CDR3 is 15 amino acids. V dropped 1 base and J dropped 0 bases, with 9 bases sitting between them. CDR1 MNHEY and CDR2 SVGEGT come from the germline V gene. The CDR3 here is CASSYFQDYQETQYF. The CDR3 nucleotides read TGTGCCAGCAGTTACTTCCAGGACTACCAAGAGACCCAGTACTTC.

This clone was detected only a few times. This chain joins TRBV3-1 (or the pseudogene TRBV3-2) and TRBJ1-4, with D perhaps TRBD1 (5 bases). Trimming removed 7 bases from V and 0 bases from J, with 6 bases in between. Per the germline V gene, CDR1 is LGHDT and CDR2 is YNNKEL (reference sequence). CDR3 length: 13 amino acids. CDR3 loop: CASKDTTNEKLFF. CDR3 DNA sequence: TGTGCCAGCAAGGACACAACTAATGAAAAACTGTTTTTT.

The genes are TRBV6-2 or TRBV6-3 and TRBJ2-2, with D possibly matching TRBD1 (5 bases). The CDR3 extends over 14 amino acids. Trimming cost V 6 bases and J 5 bases, with 13 bases left between them. Germline values: CDR1 MNHEY, CDR2 SVGEGT. The CDR3 DNA follows: TGTGCCAGCAGCCTCCTTAGGGGTACCGGGGAGCTGTTTTTT. Encoded protein: CASSLLRGTGELFF.